These T cell receptor beta chains were read from a single sample in a study of T cell responses to AZD1222 COVID-19 vaccine. The method was immunoSEQ multiplex PCR; TCRdb's version includes in-frame clones alone and lacks a portion of them. This sample has around 88,000 clones, with 89% found just once. The sequencing used peripheral blood, collected on day 0 of MenACWY control vaccination. These receptors all come from an adult in good health. Both conserved end residues are part of each CDR3. Each record gives: CDR3 protein, CDR3 DNA, D gene, V gene, J gene, clone size. A D gene is named only where the DNA matches it firmly. Not all rows give a size; the values are once, few, many and, for expanded clones, a class.

CDR3: CASSLGGGGHEAFF
DNA: TGTGCCAGCAGCCTCGGCGGGGGCGGCCATGAAGCTTTCTTT
D: .
V: TRBV9
J: TRBJ1-1
size: .

CDR3: CASSIQTENPYNSGNTIYF
DNA: TGTGCCAGTAGTATTCAGACCGAGAACCCATACAACTCTGGAAACACCATATATTTT
D: .
V: TRBV19
J: TRBJ1-3
size: .

CDR3: CASSYARGAGELFF
DNA: TGTGCCAGCAGTTACGCCAGGGGGGCCGGGGAGCTGTTTTTT
D: .
V: TRBV6-5
J: TRBJ2-2
size: .

CDR3: CASSSSGTGGIGYTF
DNA: TGCGCCAGCAGCTCATCCGGGACAGGGGGGATTGGCTACACCTTC
D: TRBD1
V: TRBV5-1
J: TRBJ1-2
size: .

CDR3: CASKRGTGNTIYF
DNA: TGCGCCAGCAAGAGGGGCACTGGAAACACCATATATTTT
D: .
V: TRBV10-2
J: TRBJ1-3
size: .

CDR3: CASSQTGQGAGGYTF
DNA: TGTGCCAGCAGCCAGACGGGACAGGGGGCTGGAGGCTACACCTTC
D: TRBD1
V: TRBV7-8
J: TRBJ1-2
size: .

CDR3: CSVGVGLHEETQYF
DNA: TGCAGCGTTGGAGTGGGACTACACGAAGAGACCCAGTACTTC
D: TRBD2
V: TRBV29-1
J: TRBJ2-5
size: .

CDR3: CASSYSGAGYEQYF
DNA: TGTGCCAGCAGTTATTCGGGGGCTGGATACGAGCAGTACTTC
D: .
V: TRBV6-2/TRBV6-3
J: TRBJ2-7
size: .

CDR3: CASSWFTGELFF
DNA: TGTGCCAGCAGCTGGTTCACCGGGGAGCTGTTTTTT
D: .
V: TRBV11-3
J: TRBJ2-2
size: .

CDR3: CAISESARYQPQHF
DNA: TGTGCCATCAGTGAGTCGGCTCGGTATCAGCCCCAGCATTTT
D: .
V: TRBV10-3
J: TRBJ1-5
size: .

CDR3: CAGTHSTESGYTF
DNA: TGTGCCGGAACCCATTCGACAGAATCTGGCTACACCTTC
D: .
V: TRBV6-5
J: TRBJ1-2
size: .

CDR3: CATQDRDNYGYTF
DNA: TGTGCCACCCAGGACAGGGACAACTATGGCTACACCTTC
D: TRBD1
V: TRBV19
J: TRBJ1-2
size: .

CDR3: CASSFTGLAGVAPSYEQYF
DNA: TGTGCCAGCAGCTTTACGGGACTAGCGGGGGTGGCCCCCTCCTACGAGCAGTACTTC
D: TRBD2
V: TRBV7-8
J: TRBJ2-7
size: .

CDR3: CASSGGVNQPQHF
DNA: TGTGCCAGCAGCGGCGGCGTCAATCAGCCCCAGCATTTT
D: .
V: TRBV9
J: TRBJ1-5
size: medium-sized

CDR3: CATVTGRYGYTF
DNA: TGTGCCACCGTTACAGGGAGATATGGCTACACCTTC
D: .
V: TRBV19
J: TRBJ1-2
size: .

CDR3: CATSDPGMTGNEQYF
DNA: TGTGCCACCAGTGACCCTGGGATGACAGGGAACGAGCAGTACTTC
D: TRBD1
V: TRBV24-1
J: TRBJ2-7
size: once

CDR3: CASKETDLSNQPQHF
DNA: TGTGCCAGCAAGGAGACAGACCTTAGCAATCAGCCCCAGCATTTT
D: .
V: TRBV7-2
J: TRBJ1-5
size: .

CDR3: CASSPTRGRLVIEPQHF
DNA: TGTGCCAGCAGTCCAACAAGGGGACGACTTGTGATTGAGCCCCAGCATTTT
D: .
V: TRBV6-2/TRBV6-3
J: TRBJ1-5
size: once

CDR3: CASSYSSPGTNEKLFF
DNA: TGTGCCAGCAGTTACTCCTCCCCGGGTACCAATGAAAAACTGTTTTTT
D: .
V: TRBV6-5
J: TRBJ1-4
size: once

CDR3: CASGYNQPQHF
DNA: TGTGCTAGTGGCTATAATCAGCCCCAGCATTTT
D: .
V: TRBV12-5
J: TRBJ1-5
size: .

CDR3: CASLIGQVGAGAFF
DNA: TGTGCCAGCCTAATCGGGCAGGTGGGGGCCGGAGCTTTCTTT
D: .
V: TRBV2
J: TRBJ1-1
size: .

CDR3: CASSPEGSSYEQYF
DNA: TGTGCCAGCTCACCTGAGGGAAGCTCCTACGAGCAGTACTTC
D: .
V: TRBV18
J: TRBJ2-7
size: .

CDR3: CASSQRQDEDGYTF
DNA: TGTGCCAGCAGTCAACGACAGGATGAAGATGGCTACACCTTC
D: .
V: TRBV7-9
J: TRBJ1-2
size: .

CDR3: CASSLNSVNYGYTF
DNA: TGTGCCAGCAGCCTTAACAGCGTTAACTATGGCTACACCTTC
D: .
V: TRBV3-1/TRBV3-2
J: TRBJ1-2
size: once

CDR3: CASSPGTLATQYF
DNA: TGTGCCAGCAGCCCGGGGACATTAGCGACCCAGTACTTC
D: .
V: TRBV7-9
J: TRBJ2-5
size: few

CDR3: CASSLQGEYSGANVLTF
DNA: TGTGCCAGCTCCCTACAGGGGGAATATTCGGGGGCCAACGTCCTGACTTTC
D: TRBD1
V: TRBV18
J: TRBJ2-6
size: .

CDR3: CASIKGGAGRGYTF
DNA: TGTGCCAGCATCAAAGGGGGCGCAGGAAGGGGCTACACCTTC
D: TRBD1
V: TRBV6-5
J: TRBJ1-2
size: .

CDR3: CASSSPGQNYGYTF
DNA: TGTGCCAGCAGTTCTCCGGGACAGAACTATGGCTACACCTTC
D: TRBD1
V: TRBV28
J: TRBJ1-2
size: .

CDR3: CAWSVQFAGYGYTF
DNA: TGTGCCTGGAGTGTCCAATTTGCCGGCTATGGCTACACCTTC
D: .
V: TRBV30
J: TRBJ1-2
size: .

CDR3: CASIPRDYGYTF
DNA: TGTGCCAGCATACCAAGGGACTATGGCTACACCTTC
D: .
V: TRBV7-3
J: TRBJ1-2
size: .

CDR3: CASSPRGEAFF
DNA: TGTGCCAGCTCACCCCGCGGGGAAGCTTTCTTT
D: .
V: TRBV18
J: TRBJ1-1
size: .

CDR3: CASSLEPGATNEKLFF
DNA: TGCGCCAGCAGCTTGGAGCCGGGAGCAACTAATGAAAAACTGTTTTTT
D: .
V: TRBV5-1
J: TRBJ1-4
size: .

CDR3: CASSGGANVLTF
DNA: TGTGCCAGCAGTGGTGGGGCCAACGTCCTGACTTTC
D: .
V: TRBV2
J: TRBJ2-6
size: .

CDR3: CAIKRGEDTDTQYF
DNA: TGTGCCATAAAGCGGGGGGAGGACACAGATACGCAGTATTTT
D: TRBD2
V: TRBV10-3
J: TRBJ2-3
size: .

CDR3: CASSLAGGQIYEQYF
DNA: TGTGCCAGCAGCTTAGCGGGGGGGCAAATCTACGAGCAGTACTTC
D: TRBD2
V: TRBV11-2
J: TRBJ2-7
size: .

CDR3: CASSLGRAGELFF
DNA: TGTGCCAGCAGCTTAGGGCGCGCCGGGGAGCTGTTTTTT
D: .
V: TRBV11-2
J: TRBJ2-2
size: .

CDR3: CASSELDRTTWQYF
DNA: TGTGCCAGCAGTGAGTTGGACAGGACTACGTGGCAGTACTTC
D: .
V: TRBV6-1
J: TRBJ2-7
size: .

CDR3: CASRDPSAGNQPQHF
DNA: TGTGCCAGTAGGGATCCCTCCGCCGGCAATCAGCCCCAGCATTTT
D: .
V: TRBV19
J: TRBJ1-5
size: .

CDR3: CASRPEQVAEQFF
DNA: TGTGCCAGCAGGCCAGAGCAGGTTGCGGAGCAGTTCTTC
D: .
V: TRBV28
J: TRBJ2-1
size: .

CDR3: CASSLAHSSYEQYF
DNA: TGTGCCAGCAGCTTAGCGCACAGTTCCTACGAGCAGTACTTC
D: .
V: TRBV7-2
J: TRBJ2-7
size: .

CDR3: CATSRDYAGTNEKLFF
DNA: TGTGCCACCAGCAGAGATTACGCGGGAACTAATGAAAAACTGTTTTTT
D: .
V: TRBV15
J: TRBJ1-4
size: .

CDR3: CASRPGSTNYGYTF
DNA: TGTGCCAGCCGCCCCGGGAGCACTAACTATGGCTACACCTTC
D: .
V: TRBV27
J: TRBJ1-2
size: once

CDR3: CASSSLQGPHGELFF
DNA: TGTGCCAGCAGCTCTCTACAGGGGCCCCACGGGGAGCTGTTTTTT
D: TRBD1
V: TRBV7-6
J: TRBJ2-2
size: .

CDR3: CASSLAWDRSTEAFF
DNA: TGTGCCAGCAGTTTAGCCTGGGACAGGAGCACTGAAGCTTTCTTT
D: TRBD1
V: TRBV27
J: TRBJ1-1
size: .

CDR3: CASSDRENTEAFF
DNA: TGTGCCAGCAGCGACAGGGAGAACACTGAAGCTTTCTTT
D: TRBD1
V: TRBV6-5
J: TRBJ1-1
size: .

CDR3: CASSPQPGLGQPQHF
DNA: TGTGCCAGCAGCCCTCAACCAGGATTGGGCCAGCCCCAGCATTTT
D: .
V: TRBV9
J: TRBJ1-5
size: .